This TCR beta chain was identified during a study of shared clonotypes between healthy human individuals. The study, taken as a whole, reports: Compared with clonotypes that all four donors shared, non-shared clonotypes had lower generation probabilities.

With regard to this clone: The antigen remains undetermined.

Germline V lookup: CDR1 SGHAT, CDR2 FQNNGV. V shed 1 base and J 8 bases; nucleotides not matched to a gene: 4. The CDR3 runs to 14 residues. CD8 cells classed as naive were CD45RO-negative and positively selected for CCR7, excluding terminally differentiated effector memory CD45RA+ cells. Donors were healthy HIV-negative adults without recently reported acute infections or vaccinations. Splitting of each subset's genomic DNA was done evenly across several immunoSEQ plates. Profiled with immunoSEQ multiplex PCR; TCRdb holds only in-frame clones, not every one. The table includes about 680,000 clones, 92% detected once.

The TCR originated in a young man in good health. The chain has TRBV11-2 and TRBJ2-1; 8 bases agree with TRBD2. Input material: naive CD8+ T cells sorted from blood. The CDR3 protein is CASSLAGGPDEQFF. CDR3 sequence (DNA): TGTGCCAGCAGCTTAGCGGGAGGGCCCGATGAGCAGTTCTTC.